This T cell receptor (beta chain) was recovered during a study of OX40 agonist ivuxolimab in advanced cancers. Study at large: Ivuxolimab was administered intravenously to patients at 0.01 to 10 mg/kg every 2 weeks. Under the entry rules, prior anti-PD-1, anti-PD-L1 or anti-CTLA-4 therapy was allowed, and approximately 40% had some.

The study's findings and limits: Partial responders at 0.1-3.0 mg/kg had among the lowest clonal expansion. More expanded clones were found, on average, in CD8+ than in CD4+ T cells.

Germline CDR1 and CDR2: SGHDN and FVKESK. The CDR3 sequence is 16 residues long. The trim removed 6 bases at V and 2 bases at J, leaving 8 bases unmatched. As for this clone: What it recognizes is unknown.

Method: immunoSEQ multiplex PCR; TCRdb's copy keeps in-frame clones and lacks some. The data contain fewer than 40,000 clones, about 88% of them singletons. The clonotype originates from an adult with an advanced solid tumor such as melanoma, head and neck, liver or kidney cancer. This rearrangement joins TRBV14 to TRBJ2-1; 9 bases match TRBD1. Sequencing used CD4+ or CD8+ T cells sorted from blood, obtained in a trial of the OX40 agonist ivuxolimab. The CDR3 nucleotides read TGTGCCAGCAGACTCACAGGGGGCGACCCCTACAATGAGCAGTTCTTC. This encodes CASRLTGGDPYNEQFF.